This TCR beta chain came from a study of CD8 T cells in ankylosing spondylitis. TCRdb re-called the 5' RACE reads through MiXCR, storing one row per CDR3 protein. The table includes some 120,000 distinct CDR3 sequences, roughly an eighth detected once. Germline CDR1 and CDR2: SGHNT and YENEEA. CDR3 length equals 13 residues. The V end was cut by 5 bases, the J end by 7 bases, with 9 bases between. The rearrangement links TRBV11-3 to TRBJ1-6; D unclear. This sequence was found in a female donor with ankylosing spondylitis or in good health (not recorded which). The sample was blood, either unsorted or a sorted T cell fraction (not recorded which). The CDR3 DNA is TGTGCCAGCAGCAGTTCGGGCAATTCACCCCTCCACTTT. Translation gives CASSSSGNSPLHF.